This TCR beta chain was profiled in a study of T-cell memory formation after mild COVID-19. Study background: Largely donor-specific sequence clusters came from a couple of donors.

This clonotype was seen a few times. Its cognate antigen is unknown. TCRdb re-called the 5' RACE reads through MiXCR, storing one row per CDR3 protein. The table records about 210,000 distinct CDR3 sequences, about 27% of them present only once. Per germline, CDR1 DFQATT and CDR2 SNEGSKA (reference sequence). With V trimmed by 3 bases and J by 3 bases, 5 bases remained unmatched. The CDR3 length is 16 residues. Findings and caveats of the study: Mostly located in CM and EM were contracting CD4+ clones, with contracting CD8+ clones located in EMRA. CD4+ bias marked clones expanding day 15 to 37, unlike balanced contracting clones.

The sample was PBMCs or a T cell subset sorted from them (not recorded which). This receptor was taken from an adult woman who had mild COVID-19 (a few samples of this study predate the infection). Cell type and time point are not known. The rearrangement links TRBV20-1 to TRBJ2-1; 13 bases map to TRBD2. In DNA, the CDR3 is TGCAGTGCTAGGGGGGGACTAGCGGGAAGCTACAATGAGCAGTTCTTC. Its translation: CSARGGLAGSYNEQFF.